The present T cell receptor (beta chain) was sequenced within a study of blood T cell repertoires in COVID-19. On the study more broadly: The United States, Italy and Spain were the sources of the acute and convalescent COVID-19 samples. Sources were T cells, B-cell-depleted T cells, or PBMCs; the material itself was cDNA or gDNA.

Per the study methods: Estimates of nucleated cell counts were drawn from the amplification of reference gene primers. The data were produced by immunoSEQ multiplex PCR, yet TCRdb's version contains in-frame clones alone and is incomplete. V and J calls and clone size come straight from that table; D and trimming were deduced from the DNA. Of about 370,000 clones in the sample, 70% to 90% were seen once. Deletions cut 10 bases from V and 0 bases from J, with 18 bases between. Germline CDR1 reads MNHEY; CDR2 reads SVGAGI. This CDR3 is 15 amino acids long. The origin of this receptor is a young woman with COVID-19, enrolled during active disease. Sequenced: peripheral blood. The chain carries TRBV6-5 and TRBJ1-1, with a weak D call TRBD1 (6 bases). DNA of the CDR3: TGTGCCATCACCGGGACACCCCCGATGAACACTGAAGCTTTCTTT. Residues: CAITGTPPMNTEAFF.